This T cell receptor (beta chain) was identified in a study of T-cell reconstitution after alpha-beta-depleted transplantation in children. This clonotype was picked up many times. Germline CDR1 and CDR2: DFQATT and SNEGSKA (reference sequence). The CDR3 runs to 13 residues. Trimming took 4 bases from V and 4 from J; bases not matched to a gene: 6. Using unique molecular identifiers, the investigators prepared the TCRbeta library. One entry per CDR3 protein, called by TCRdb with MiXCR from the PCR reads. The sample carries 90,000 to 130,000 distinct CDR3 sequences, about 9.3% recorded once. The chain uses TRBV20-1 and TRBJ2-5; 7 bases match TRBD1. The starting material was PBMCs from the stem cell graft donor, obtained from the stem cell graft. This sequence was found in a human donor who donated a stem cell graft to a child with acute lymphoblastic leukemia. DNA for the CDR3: TGCAGTGCTACTTCACCAGGGGGAGAGACCCAGTACTTC. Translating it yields CSATSPGGETQYF.